A selection of T cell receptor beta chains follows, all from one sample in a study of radiation and T cells in renal cell carcinoma. Method: immunoSEQ multiplex PCR; TCRdb's copy keeps in-frame clones and lacks some. The sample has roughly 100,000 clones, approximately 86% seen once. The sequencing used blood, collected from a patient whose treatment included radiotherapy and nephrectomy. The source of these receptors is a man aged 45-65 years with renal cell carcinoma. CDR3s include the opening cysteine and the closing phenylalanine or tryptophan. Clone size appears in some rows only: once, few, many, or a class for an expanded clone.

V gene	J gene	clone size	CDR3 protein
TRBV19	TRBJ1-1	few	CASEQGSEAFF
TRBV10-3	TRBJ1-1	-	CAISERADSSLNTEAFF
TRBV18	TRBJ2-2	-	CASSQGSMNTGELFF
TRBV6-5	TRBJ2-2	-	CASSLGTIRSGELFF
TRBV6-1	TRBJ2-3	few	CASSGQGAGTDTQYF
TRBV18	TRBJ2-5	-	CASSPLDTGTSAETQYF
TRBV4-3	TRBJ1-3	-	CASSQNRASGNTIYF
TRBV6-5	TRBJ1-3	-	CASSWGRDPGNTIYF
TRBV19	TRBJ2-1	-	CASTRRAHNEQFF
TRBV29-1	TRBJ2-3	-	CSVGVSGRTDTQYF
TRBV2	TRBJ1-1	-	CASTGFRDGEAFF
TRBV12-5	TRBJ1-6	-	CASGLATGVNSPLHF
TRBV7-9	TRBJ1-1	few	CASSSEQGAEAFF
TRBV7-9	TRBJ1-2	-	CASSGQGAYGYTF
TRBV10-3	TRBJ2-2	-	CAIRSDFGETGELFF
TRBV7-8	TRBJ2-3	-	CASSSGRGAADTQYF
TRBV29-1	TRBJ2-5	-	CSVKRTAMGETQYF
TRBV5-6	TRBJ2-7	-	CASSLGQGLHYEQYF
TRBV4-2	TRBJ2-3	-	CASSQEVDTQYF
TRBV18	TRBJ2-7	-	CASSQGQGPYEQYF
TRBV19	TRBJ2-2	-	CASSPPKFERNGELFF
TRBV7-2	TRBJ1-5	-	CASSSLTGLPQHF
TRBV18	TRBJ2-6	-	CASSPQGGGANVLTF
TRBV28	TRBJ2-1	-	CASSSQIVVGGPYNEQFF
TRBV10-2	TRBJ1-5	few	CASSLGGQPYNQPQHF
TRBV7-9	TRBJ2-1	once	CASSLITGASYNEQFF
TRBV18	TRBJ1-1	-	CASSSSEWENTEAFF
TRBV2	TRBJ1-3	-	CASSEEVGNTIYF
TRBV5-4	TRBJ2-7	-	CASRGQGTSSYEQYF
TRBV20-1	TRBJ1-2	-	CSAREGYTF
TRBV11-1	TRBJ2-7	-	CASSLGSGGAGERNEQYF
TRBV9	TRBJ2-7	-	CASSVGGGRGYEQYF
TRBV6-5	TRBJ1-2	once	CASSYSAQASGYTF
TRBV7-8	TRBJ2-7	-	CASSLAFGGRYF
TRBV19	TRBJ1-2	-	CASSLQGGTYGYTF
TRBV19	TRBJ2-2	-	CASSIELGSRTLRDTGELFF
TRBV9	TRBJ1-2	-	CASSTRTGASYGYTF
TRBV19	TRBJ2-5	-	CASSPRRDGGETQYF
TRBV10-3	TRBJ2-5	-	CAISDGLAGETQYF
TRBV18	TRBJ1-5	-	CASSPTTPILYSNQPQHF
TRBV19	TRBJ1-5	-	CASTIHTRGGVGQPQHF
TRBV5-1	TRBJ2-3	-	CASSLASGGFTDTQYF
TRBV6-4	TRBJ1-1	few	CASSESGYTEAFF
TRBV9	TRBJ2-6	-	CASSPGQTAGANVLTF
TRBV5-1	TRBJ2-1	-	CASSLAGGTGFNEQFF
TRBV2	TRBJ2-3	-	CASSDNSNTDTQYF
TRBV2	TRBJ2-7	-	CASRYSASGSNYEQYF